This is a list of T cell receptor beta chains from one sample in a study of blood T cell repertoires in COVID-19. Profiling relied on immunoSEQ multiplex PCR, and the TCRdb table lists in-frame clones only, not all of them. The sample yields some 140,000 clones, 79% seen once. The sample taken for sequencing was peripheral blood. The source of these receptors is a man in his 60s with acute or convalescent COVID-19. CDR3s include the opening cysteine and the closing phenylalanine or tryptophan. D genes are given only for firm matches. Clone size is shown for a subset of rows, as once, few, many or a class of expanded clone.

j_gene: TRBJ1-2
d_gene: -
abundance: -
v_gene: TRBV27
CDR3aa: CASSFVGGSYTF
CDR3nt: TGTGCCAGCAGTTTCGTCGGGGGAAGCTACACCTTC

j_gene: TRBJ2-2
d_gene: TRBD1
abundance: -
v_gene: TRBV10-3
CDR3aa: CAIKGTGGSTGELFF
CDR3nt: TGTGCCATCAAGGGGACAGGGGGCAGTACCGGGGAGCTGTTTTTT

j_gene: TRBJ1-1
d_gene: -
abundance: few
v_gene: TRBV30
CDR3aa: CAWSVGGNPMNTEAFF
CDR3nt: TGTGCCTGGAGTGTGGGGGGTAACCCAATGAACACTGAAGCTTTCTTT

j_gene: TRBJ1-4
d_gene: TRBD1
abundance: -
v_gene: TRBV4-2
CDR3aa: CASSQEPLSGTGDEKLFF
CDR3nt: TGTGCCAGCAGCCAAGAACCCTTATCCGGGACAGGGGATGAAAAACTGTTTTTT

j_gene: TRBJ1-2
d_gene: -
abundance: -
v_gene: TRBV5-4
CDR3aa: CASSVGLSNYGYTF
CDR3nt: TGTGCCAGCAGCGTGGGACTATCTAACTATGGCTACACCTTC

j_gene: TRBJ1-5
d_gene: -
abundance: -
v_gene: TRBV18
CDR3aa: CASSPGGNQPQHF
CDR3nt: TGTGCCAGCTCACCGGGGGGGAATCAGCCCCAGCATTTT

j_gene: TRBJ1-6
d_gene: -
abundance: -
v_gene: TRBV6-5
CDR3aa: CATQDSSYNSPLHF
CDR3nt: TGTGCCACCCAGGACAGCTCCTATAATTCACCCCTCCACTTT

j_gene: TRBJ1-1
d_gene: -
abundance: -
v_gene: TRBV19
CDR3aa: CASSIPSGEAFF
CDR3nt: TGTGCCAGTAGTATCCCCAGCGGAGAGGCTTTCTTT

j_gene: TRBJ1-2
d_gene: TRBD1
abundance: once
v_gene: TRBV28
CDR3aa: CATAGQEDGYTF
CDR3nt: TGTGCCACCGCGGGACAGGAGGATGGCTACACCTTC

j_gene: TRBJ1-1
d_gene: TRBD1
abundance: -
v_gene: TRBV19
CDR3aa: CASSTTGGYTEAFF
CDR3nt: TGTGCCAGTAGTACGACAGGGGGTTACACTGAAGCTTTCTTT

j_gene: TRBJ1-4
d_gene: -
abundance: -
v_gene: TRBV9
CDR3aa: CASSVGRWQEKLFF
CDR3nt: TGTGCCAGCAGCGTAGGCAGGTGGCAAGAAAAACTGTTTTTT

j_gene: TRBJ2-3
d_gene: TRBD2
abundance: -
v_gene: TRBV4-2
CDR3aa: CASSQGLAGVYTDTQYF
CDR3nt: TGTGCCAGCAGCCAGGGACTAGCGGGAGTCTACACAGATACGCAGTATTTT

j_gene: TRBJ1-5
d_gene: TRBD1
abundance: -
v_gene: TRBV2
CDR3aa: CASAGQNSNQPQHF
CDR3nt: TGTGCCAGTGCGGGACAGAATAGCAATCAGCCCCAGCATTTT

j_gene: TRBJ2-7
d_gene: -
abundance: once
v_gene: TRBV14
CDR3aa: CASSQDLGTATYEQYF
CDR3nt: TGTGCCAGCAGCCAAGATCTCGGGACTGCGACCTACGAGCAGTACTTC

j_gene: TRBJ2-3
d_gene: -
abundance: once
v_gene: TRBV6-5
CDR3aa: CASRDRRPGDTQYF
CDR3nt: TGTGCCAGCAGAGACAGGCGGCCGGGAGATACGCAGTATTTT

j_gene: TRBJ2-1
d_gene: TRBD1
abundance: -
v_gene: TRBV10-1
CDR3aa: CASQWTGSSYNEQFF
CDR3nt: TGCGCCAGCCAATGGACAGGGTCCTCCTACAATGAGCAGTTCTTC

j_gene: TRBJ2-3
d_gene: -
abundance: -
v_gene: TRBV24-1
CDR3aa: CATSDPGQTSTDTQYF
CDR3nt: TGTGCCACCAGTGACCCTGGACAGACTAGCACAGATACGCAGTATTTT

j_gene: TRBJ2-1
d_gene: TRBD1
abundance: -
v_gene: TRBV24-1
CDR3aa: CATSDVDRERVDEQFF
CDR3nt: TGTGCCACCAGTGATGTGGACAGGGAGCGGGTCGATGAGCAGTTCTTC

j_gene: TRBJ1-2
d_gene: TRBD1
abundance: once
v_gene: TRBV19
CDR3aa: CASAQGTANYGYTF
CDR3nt: TGTGCCAGCGCCCAGGGGACAGCTAACTATGGCTACACCTTC

j_gene: TRBJ1-1
d_gene: -
abundance: few
v_gene: TRBV3-1/TRBV3-2
CDR3aa: CASSQDLPGTEAFF
CDR3nt: TGTGCCAGCAGCCAAGACCTCCCGGGGACTGAAGCTTTCTTT

j_gene: TRBJ2-7
d_gene: -
abundance: -
v_gene: TRBV5-1
CDR3aa: CASSLARTYSYEQYF
CDR3nt: TGCGCCAGCAGCTTGGCCCGCACCTACTCCTACGAGCAGTACTTC

j_gene: TRBJ2-2
d_gene: -
abundance: few
v_gene: TRBV4-3
CDR3aa: CASSRGFSTGELFF
CDR3nt: TGCGCCAGCAGCCGAGGGTTTAGCACCGGGGAGCTGTTTTTT

j_gene: TRBJ1-1
d_gene: TRBD1
abundance: -
v_gene: TRBV20-1
CDR3aa: CSASMDRSTEAFF
CDR3nt: TGCAGTGCTAGTATGGACAGGAGCACTGAAGCTTTCTTT

j_gene: TRBJ1-1
d_gene: TRBD1
abundance: -
v_gene: TRBV28
CDR3aa: CASGLTGDRTEAFF
CDR3nt: TGTGCCAGCGGCCTCACAGGGGATCGGACTGAAGCTTTCTTT

j_gene: TRBJ1-6
d_gene: TRBD1
abundance: -
v_gene: TRBV6-2/TRBV6-3
CDR3aa: CASSSIQGAHNSPLHF
CDR3nt: TGTGCCAGCAGTTCTATCCAGGGGGCGCATAATTCACCCCTCCACTTT

j_gene: TRBJ1-6
d_gene: -
abundance: -
v_gene: TRBV5-1
CDR3aa: CASSAGNSPLHF
CDR3nt: TGCGCCAGCAGTGCGGGGAATTCACCCCTCCACTTT

j_gene: TRBJ2-7
d_gene: TRBD1
abundance: many
v_gene: TRBV3-1/TRBV3-2
CDR3aa: CASSQGRRGGQSSYEQYF
CDR3nt: TGTGCCAGCAGCCAAGGGCGGCGAGGGGGACAGAGCTCCTACGAGCAGTACTTC